This TCR beta chain was documented in a study of shared clonotypes between healthy human individuals. The overall study: The plates for each donor numbered three CD4 naive, three CD4 memory, two CD8 naive and one CD8 memory.

Sequenced by immunoSEQ multiplex PCR; TCRdb stores in-frame clones only, minus some. This table holds around 2,000,000 clones, roughly 91% found once. The CDR3 runs 13 residues. Per germline, CDR1 MNHNS and CDR2 SASEGT. The V end lost 5 bases, the J end lost 0 bases, and 5 bases lay between the germline ends. CD8 cells regarded as naive lacked CD45RO, were positively chosen for CCR7, and omitted terminally differentiated effector memory CD45RA+ cells. About this clone itself: The antigen is undetermined. Other DNA sequences in the sample encode the same CDR3.

Study-level results: A handful of donors showed sharing of about 4.8% of naive CD4 clonotypes.

What was sequenced was naive CD8+ T cells from PBMCs. The rearrangement joins TRBV6-1 to TRBJ1-5; D call uncertain. The TCR comes from a man aged 18 to 30 in good health. Some clones in this sample may be carry-over from other donors' samples. CDR3 in amino acids: CASSRGSNQPQHF. DNA of the CDR3: TGTGCCAGCAGTAGAGGTAGCAATCAGCCCCAGCATTTT.